The 32 T cell receptor beta chains below come from one sample, sequenced in a study of siplizumab effects on memory and regulatory T cells. Profiled with immunoSEQ multiplex PCR; TCRdb holds only in-frame clones, not every one. The profile shows about 69,000 clones, about 87% of them singletons. The sample consisted of Tregs sorted from blood. The receptors shown here come from a human donor in good health.

This clone has only one observation. CDR3 loop: CASSPVHPAAGELFF. The CDR3 DNA is TGTGCCAGCAGCCCAGTACATCCAGCTGCCGGGGAGCTGTTTTTT. V is TRBV7-8 and J is TRBJ2-2; no clear D. The CDR3 is made up of 15 amino acids. The germline CDR1 and CDR2 sequences are SGHVS and FQNEAQ. Trimming took off 5 bases at V and 6 bases at J, with 16 bases between the two ends.

The rearrangement joins TRBV4-2 to TRBJ2-7; 8 nucleotides match TRBD2. Trimming removed 1 base from V and 7 bases from J; junction bases left unmatched: 6. The germline V gene encodes CDR1 LGHNA and CDR2 YNFKEQ. The CDR3 is 14 amino acids. The CDR3 DNA reads TGTGCCAGCAGCCAAGGGGCGGGAGGCAGTGAGCAGTACTTC. Encoded protein: CASSQGAGGSEQYF.

The V and J genes are TRBV19 and TRBJ1-1; D may be TRBD1 (5 bases). Germline-derived CDR1 and CDR2 are LNHDA and SQIVND (reference sequence). The CDR3 has 16 residues. V dropped 6 bases and J dropped 1 base, with 18 bases sitting between them. The CDR3 reads CASSPGANRGNTEAFF. The CDR3 coding sequence is TGTGCCAGTAGCCCCGGGGCGAATCGGGGGAACACTGAAGCTTTCTTT.

The chain carries TRBV30 and TRBJ1-5; D gene uncertain. There are 14 residues in the CDR3. V was clipped by 3 bases and J by 11 bases, with 20 bases between them. Germline V gene sequence: CDR1 GTSNPN, CDR2 SVGIG (reference sequence). Here the CDR3 reads CAWSYGPPLGTQHF. In DNA form, the CDR3 reads TGTGCCTGGAGCTACGGACCCCCCCTCGGAACCCAGCATTTT.

The chain recombines TRBV15 with TRBJ2-5, with 9 positions matching TRBD1. Germline CDR1 reads LNHNV; CDR2 reads YYDKDF (reference sequence). V was clipped by 1 base and J by 7 bases; unmatched bases: 4. The CDR3 runs to 14 residues. CDR3 region: CATSRGTGVGTQYF. DNA for the CDR3: TGTGCCACCAGCAGAGGGACAGGGGTAGGGACCCAGTACTTC.

The rearrangement links TRBV30 to TRBJ2-5; 9 bases fit TRBD2. This CDR3 contains 13 residues. Germline CDR1 reads GTSNPN; CDR2 reads SVGIG (reference sequence). The ends lost 4 bases at V and 7 bases at J; junction bases unmatched: 7. CDR3 loop: CAWTSGKEGTQYF. DNA of the CDR3: TGTGCCTGGACTAGCGGGAAGGAGGGGACCCAGTACTTC.

V is TRBV25-1 and J is TRBJ2-7; 8 bases align to TRBD1. V lost 5 bases to trimming and J lost 2 bases; unmatched junction nucleotides: 5. Germline loops: CDR1 MGHDK, CDR2 SYGVNS. The CDR3 spans 14 residues. The DNA of the CDR3 is TGTGCCAGCAGTTGGACAGGGAACACCTACGAGCAGTACTTC. Translated, it gives CASSWTGNTYEQYF.

V gene TRBV6-1 combines with J gene TRBJ2-2, with D unclear. V lost 7 bases, J lost 6 bases, and 9 bases lay in between. This CDR3 region has 12 residues. Per germline, CDR1 MNHNS and CDR2 SASEGT. CDR3 protein: CASKRNAGELFF. In nucleotides, the CDR3 is TGTGCCAGCAAGCGTAATGCCGGGGAGCTGTTTTTT.

The genes are TRBV19 and TRBJ1-4; D is uncertain. V shed 4 bases and J shed 5 bases, with 26 bases lying between them. CDR3 size: 19 residues. The germline V gene encodes CDR1 LNHDA and CDR2 SQIVND (reference sequence). CDR3 DNA sequence: TGTGCCAGTAGTACCACTCTTGGACGGGGATCTCGCTTGAATGAAAAACTGTTTTTT. Protein: CASSTTLGRGSRLNEKLFF.

This chain connects TRBV5-1 to TRBJ1-2; 7 nucleotides match TRBD1. With V trimmed by 0 bases and J by 4 bases, 9 bases remained unmatched. This CDR3 spans 16 amino acids. CDR1 is SGHRS and CDR2 is YFSETQ in the germline V gene. The CDR3: CASSLETGHLRYGYTF. Here the CDR3 DNA reads TGCGCCAGCAGCTTGGAGACAGGGCATCTCCGCTATGGCTACACCTTC.

J is TRBJ1-2 and V is TRBV28; 8 bases are a match to TRBD1. CDR3 size: 14 residues. The germline CDR1 and CDR2 sequences are MDHEN and SYDVKM. Germline trimming cut 6 bases from V and 4 bases from J; bases unmatched to any gene: 7. The CDR3 loop is CASSSTGVVYGYTF. CDR3 DNA sequence: TGTGCCAGCAGCTCGACAGGGGTTGTCTATGGCTACACCTTC.

This clone was counted once. The V and J genes are TRBV10-3 and TRBJ1-2, with TRBD1 as a possible D gene (5 bases). This CDR3 has 14 amino acids. The germline CDR1 and CDR2 sequences are ENHRY and SYGVKD. Trimming removed 5 bases from V and 3 bases from J, with 13 bases in between. DNA for the CDR3: TGTGCCATCAGTCTTCTGGGGCTTGACTATGGCTACACCTTC. The encoded protein is CAISLLGLDYGYTF.

This clone was counted a few times. The chain uses TRBV6-5 and TRBJ1-2; the D is unclear. Per the germline V gene, CDR1 is MNHEY and CDR2 is SVGAGI. The germline V and J ends were trimmed by 4 bases and 2 bases, with 14 bases remaining between them. The CDR3 is made up of 15 amino acids. The CDR3 DNA reads TGTGCCAGCAGTTCCCCTCAAACTTCGAACTATGGCTACACCTTC. Protein: CASSSPQTSNYGYTF.

The chain employs TRBV10-3 and TRBJ2-7, with a weak D call TRBD2 (7 bases). CDR3 size: 13 residues. V lost 8 bases and J 4 bases, leaving 15 bases between the germline ends. Germline assignment: CDR1 ENHRY and CDR2 SYGVKD. DNA for the CDR3: TGTGCCATCTCCGAGGGGGGGTGGTACGAGCAGTACTTC. It codes for CAISEGGWYEQYF.

The rearrangement uses TRBV6-1 and TRBJ1-2; D perhaps matches TRBD1 (5 bases). The length of the CDR3 is 16 residues. Between the trimmed V and J ends, which lost 1 base and 8 bases, there was a span of 20 bases. Germline CDR1 reads MNHNS; CDR2 reads SASEGT. CDR3 in DNA: TGTGCCAGCAGTGAAGGGGGCCGTCGAGCTTTGGAAGGCTACACCTTC. Its translation is CASSEGGRRALEGYTF.

This chain connects TRBV11-3 to TRBJ2-7, with 9 bases identical to TRBD2. The CDR3 length is 14 residues. Germline V gene sequence: CDR1 SGHNT, CDR2 YENEEA. With 5 bases clipped from V and 2 bases from J, the junction kept 4 bases outside the gene matches. CDR3 DNA: TGTGCCAGCAGCCTAAGCGGGAGGACCTACGAGCAGTACTTC. Translation gives CASSLSGRTYEQYF. Variable domain in full (rest from reference TRBV11-3 and TRBJ2-7): EAGVVQSPRYKIIEKKQPVAFWCNPISGHNTLYWYLQNLGQGPELLIRYENEEAVDDSQLPKDRFSAERLKGVDSTLKIQPAELGDSAVYLCASSLSGRTYEQYFGPGTRLTVT.

This chain links TRBV19 with TRBJ1-2; 7 nucleotides align to TRBD1. V gave up 3 bases and J gave up 6 bases; unmatched junction bases: 4. Germline CDR1 LNHDA, CDR2 SQIVND (reference sequence). This CDR3 has 13 amino acids. For the CDR3, the DNA is TGTGCCAGTAGTATCGCAGGGGGTGATGGCTACACCTTC. This sequence encodes CASSIAGGDGYTF.

This clone was seen once. The chain has TRBV5-5 and TRBJ1-2, with TRBD1 matching 8 bases. V was clipped by 4 bases and J by 3 bases; unmatched bases: 5. CDR3 length: 14 residues. Germline CDR1 and CDR2: SGHKS and YYEKEE (reference sequence). CDR3 coding DNA: TGTGCCAGCAGCGCCCCAGGGGGCGACTATGGCTACACCTTC. This sequence encodes CASSAPGGDYGYTF. Full variable domain (missing parts from reference TRBV5-5 and TRBJ1-2): DAGVTQSPTHLIKTRGQQVTLRCSPISGHKSVSWYQQVLGQGPQFIFQYYEKEERGRGNFPDRFSARQFPNYSSELNVNALLLGDSALYLCASSAPGGDYGYTFGSGTRLTVV.

The chain joins TRBV5-4 to TRBJ2-2, with 8 positions matching TRBD1. The CDR3 contains 16 residues. Germline loops: CDR1 SGHNT, CDR2 YYREEE (reference sequence). V lost 4 bases to trimming and J lost 4 bases; unmatched junction nucleotides: 9. CDR3 protein: CASSVPGQVATGELFF. The CDR3 region has the DNA TGTGCCAGCAGCGTGCCGGGACAGGTAGCCACCGGGGAGCTGTTTTTT. Combining the CDR3 with reference TRBV5-4 and TRBJ2-2 gives the whole variable domain ETGVTQSPTHLIKTRGQQVTLRCSSQSGHNTVSWYQQALGQGPQFIFQYYREEENGRGNFPPRFSGLQFPNYSSELNVNALELDDSALYLCASSVPGQVATGELFFGEGSRLTVL.

The chain has TRBV10-3 and TRBJ1-2; D gene uncertain. CDR3 size: 14 residues. Trimming cost V 2 bases and J 8 bases, with 15 bases left between them. Germline loops: CDR1 ENHRY, CDR2 SYGVKD. The DNA for the CDR3 is TGTGCCATCAGTGAGGACAAGATGCGGCCGGGCTACACCTTC. Translation gives CAISEDKMRPGYTF.

The chain combines TRBV18 with TRBJ2-7; no clear D gene. Germline lookup yields CDR1 KGHSH and CDR2 LQKENI. The CDR3 covers 14 residues. V shed 3 bases and J shed 0 bases, with 9 bases lying between them. The chain's CDR3 is CASSPTRSSYEQYF. CDR3 sequence (DNA): TGTGCCAGCTCACCTACCAGGAGCTCCTACGAGCAGTACTTC.

This clone was picked up one time. The V and J genes are TRBV29-1 and TRBJ2-3, with a tentative D call TRBD2 (5 bases). Germline CDR1 reads SQVTM; CDR2 reads ANQGSEA. V lost 6 bases and J lost 3, with 7 bases in between. This CDR3 contains 11 residues. Here the CDR3 reads CSVGLTDTQYF. CDR3 coding DNA: TGCAGCGTAGGACTTACAGATACGCAGTATTTT.

This clone occurred a few times. This rearrangement joins TRBV11-3 to TRBJ1-5; D may be TRBD1 (6 bases). Germline V gene data show CDR1 as SGHNT and CDR2 as YENEEA. With 1 base removed from V and 9 bases from J, the gap between germline ends came to 10 bases. CDR3 size: 13 residues. CDR3 nucleotide sequence: TGTGCCAGCAGCTTAGTAGGGGGGGGGCCCCAGCATTTT. It codes for CASSLVGGGPQHF.

The gene calls are TRBV5-3 and TRBJ1-5; TRBD1 might be the D (5 bases). TRBV5-3 is assigned to the ORF class and has an uncertain function. The CDR3 extends over 13 amino acids. V gave up 4 bases and J gave up 4 bases, with 9 bases separating them. As DNA, the CDR3 is TGTGCCAGAAGCCGGGGCAGGAATCAGCCCCAGCATTTT. Translation: CARSRGRNQPQHF.

This chain connects TRBV10-3 to TRBJ2-3; perhaps TRBD2 as D (5 bases). Germline V CDR1 and CDR2: ENHRY, SYGVKD. Trimming stripped 2 bases from V and 2 bases from J, with 11 bases between. The CDR3 runs 15 residues. The CDR3 DNA sequence: TGTGCCATCAGTGAGGGGAGCGGAGTCACAGATACGCAGTATTTT. This codes for CAISEGSGVTDTQYF.

The chain has TRBV15 and TRBJ1-2; no reliable D call. V was shortened by 0 bases and J by 8 bases, with 13 bases between the two germline ends. The germline V gene encodes CDR1 LNHNV and CDR2 YYDKDF (reference sequence). The CDR3 extends over 14 amino acids. In DNA, the CDR3 is TGTGCCACCAGCAGAGAGAGGCAGACCGGAGGCTACACCTTC. Its protein product is CATSRERQTGGYTF. The entire variable domain, with the rest obtained from reference TRBV15 and TRBJ1-2, is as follows: DAMVIQNPRYQVTQFGKPVTLSCSQTLNHNVMYWYQQKSSQAPKLLFHYYDKDFNNEADTPDNFQSRRPNTSFCFLDIRSPGLGDTAMYLCATSRERQTGGYTFGSGTRLTVV.

This clone was detected a few times. The chain joins TRBV6-6 to TRBJ2-2; D unresolved. Trimming cost V 2 bases and J 5 bases, with 9 bases left between them. Germline values: CDR1 MNHNY, CDR2 SVGAGI (reference sequence). This CDR3 has 14 amino acids. Written as DNA, the CDR3 is TGTGCCAGCAGTTACGGTTTTATTACCGGGGAGCTGTTTTTT. Its translation: CASSYGFITGELFF.

J is TRBJ2-5 and V is TRBV11-3; TRBD2 might be the D (5 bases). Germline CDR1 reads SGHNT; CDR2 reads YENEEA. V was trimmed by 1 base and J by 4 bases, leaving 13 bases between them. The CDR3 covers 15 residues. The CDR3 loop is CASSLGGSGRETQYF. DNA of the CDR3: TGTGCCAGCAGCTTAGGAGGGTCTGGGAGAGAGACCCAGTACTTC. The full variable domain, completed using reference TRBV11-3 and TRBJ2-5, is EAGVVQSPRYKIIEKKQPVAFWCNPISGHNTLYWYLQNLGQGPELLIRYENEEAVDDSQLPKDRFSAERLKGVDSTLKIQPAELGDSAVYLCASSLGGSGRETQYFGPGTRLLVL.

The V and J genes are TRBV6-6 and TRBJ2-2; possible D gene TRBD1, 6 bases. Trimming stripped 4 bases from V and 5 bases from J, with 8 bases between. This CDR3 has 13 amino acids. CDR1 and CDR2 from the germline V gene are MNHNY and SVGAGI (reference sequence). For the CDR3, the DNA is TGTGCCAGCAGTTCAAGGGGGACCGGGGAGCTGTTTTTT. Encoded protein: CASSSRGTGELFF.

This clone appeared once. The rearrangement joins TRBV6-1 to TRBJ2-7, with D possibly TRBD2 on 5 matching bases. This CDR3 comprises 11 residues. CDR1 and CDR2 (germline): MNHNS, SASEGT. With 6 bases removed from V and 3 bases from J, the gap between germline ends came to 6 bases. The CDR3 DNA reads as TGTGCCAGCAGGGAGGTCTACGAGCAGTACTTC. Amino acids: CASREVYEQYF.

The gene calls are TRBV28 and TRBJ1-1; D is perhaps TRBD1 (5 bases). In germline, CDR1 is MDHEN, CDR2 SYDVKM. Trimming removed 7 bases at V and 4 bases at J, with 13 bases between. The CDR3 covers 13 residues. CDR3 amino acids: CASKWTGTTEAFF. The CDR3 DNA sequence: TGTGCCAGCAAGTGGACCGGGACCACTGAAGCTTTCTTT.

J is TRBJ2-1 and V is TRBV28; D is uncertain. Germline CDR1 is MDHEN and CDR2 is SYDVKM. The CDR3 length is 11 residues. The V gene lost 7 bases and the J gene lost 5 bases, with 6 bases spanning the gap. The CDR3 coding sequence is TGTGCCAGCAAAACGAACAATGAGCAGTTCTTC. It encodes CASKTNNEQFF.